There are many counts of the clone carrying this T cell receptor (beta chain). MiXCR, applied by TCRdb to the RT-PCR reads, yields one record per CDR3 protein. The table shows about 700,000 distinct CDR3 sequences, with approximately 15% occurring only once. With 4 bases clipped from V and 9 bases from J, the junction kept 9 bases outside the gene matches. Germline-derived CDR1 and CDR2 are SGHRS and YFSETQ. The CDR3 has 14 amino acids. Sample: memory CD4+ T cells from blood. The receptor's source is a female donor in good health, serving as a healthy control. The chain links TRBV5-1 to TRBJ2-1; TRBD2 matches at 8 bases. This CDR3 is CASSEGLVEGEQFF. The CDR3 DNA is TGCGCCAGCAGCGAGGGACTAGTAGAAGGTGAGCAGTTCTTC.